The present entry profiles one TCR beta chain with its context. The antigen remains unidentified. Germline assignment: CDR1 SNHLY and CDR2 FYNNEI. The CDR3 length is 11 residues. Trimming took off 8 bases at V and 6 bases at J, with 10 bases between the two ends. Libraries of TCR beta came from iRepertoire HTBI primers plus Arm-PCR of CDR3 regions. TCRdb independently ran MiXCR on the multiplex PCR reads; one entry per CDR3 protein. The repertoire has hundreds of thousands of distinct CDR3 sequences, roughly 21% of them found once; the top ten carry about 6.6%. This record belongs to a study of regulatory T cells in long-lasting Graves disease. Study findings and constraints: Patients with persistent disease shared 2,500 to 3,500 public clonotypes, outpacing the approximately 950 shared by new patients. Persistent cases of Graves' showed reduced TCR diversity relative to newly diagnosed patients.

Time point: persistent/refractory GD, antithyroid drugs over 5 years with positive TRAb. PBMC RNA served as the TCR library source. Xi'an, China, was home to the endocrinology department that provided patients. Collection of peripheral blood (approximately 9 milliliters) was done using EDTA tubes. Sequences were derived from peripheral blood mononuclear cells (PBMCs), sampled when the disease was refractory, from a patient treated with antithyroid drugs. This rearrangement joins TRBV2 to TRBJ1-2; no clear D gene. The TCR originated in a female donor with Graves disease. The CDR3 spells CASRTTNGYTF. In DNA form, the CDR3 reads TGTGCCAGCCGGACCACGAATGGCTACACCTTC.